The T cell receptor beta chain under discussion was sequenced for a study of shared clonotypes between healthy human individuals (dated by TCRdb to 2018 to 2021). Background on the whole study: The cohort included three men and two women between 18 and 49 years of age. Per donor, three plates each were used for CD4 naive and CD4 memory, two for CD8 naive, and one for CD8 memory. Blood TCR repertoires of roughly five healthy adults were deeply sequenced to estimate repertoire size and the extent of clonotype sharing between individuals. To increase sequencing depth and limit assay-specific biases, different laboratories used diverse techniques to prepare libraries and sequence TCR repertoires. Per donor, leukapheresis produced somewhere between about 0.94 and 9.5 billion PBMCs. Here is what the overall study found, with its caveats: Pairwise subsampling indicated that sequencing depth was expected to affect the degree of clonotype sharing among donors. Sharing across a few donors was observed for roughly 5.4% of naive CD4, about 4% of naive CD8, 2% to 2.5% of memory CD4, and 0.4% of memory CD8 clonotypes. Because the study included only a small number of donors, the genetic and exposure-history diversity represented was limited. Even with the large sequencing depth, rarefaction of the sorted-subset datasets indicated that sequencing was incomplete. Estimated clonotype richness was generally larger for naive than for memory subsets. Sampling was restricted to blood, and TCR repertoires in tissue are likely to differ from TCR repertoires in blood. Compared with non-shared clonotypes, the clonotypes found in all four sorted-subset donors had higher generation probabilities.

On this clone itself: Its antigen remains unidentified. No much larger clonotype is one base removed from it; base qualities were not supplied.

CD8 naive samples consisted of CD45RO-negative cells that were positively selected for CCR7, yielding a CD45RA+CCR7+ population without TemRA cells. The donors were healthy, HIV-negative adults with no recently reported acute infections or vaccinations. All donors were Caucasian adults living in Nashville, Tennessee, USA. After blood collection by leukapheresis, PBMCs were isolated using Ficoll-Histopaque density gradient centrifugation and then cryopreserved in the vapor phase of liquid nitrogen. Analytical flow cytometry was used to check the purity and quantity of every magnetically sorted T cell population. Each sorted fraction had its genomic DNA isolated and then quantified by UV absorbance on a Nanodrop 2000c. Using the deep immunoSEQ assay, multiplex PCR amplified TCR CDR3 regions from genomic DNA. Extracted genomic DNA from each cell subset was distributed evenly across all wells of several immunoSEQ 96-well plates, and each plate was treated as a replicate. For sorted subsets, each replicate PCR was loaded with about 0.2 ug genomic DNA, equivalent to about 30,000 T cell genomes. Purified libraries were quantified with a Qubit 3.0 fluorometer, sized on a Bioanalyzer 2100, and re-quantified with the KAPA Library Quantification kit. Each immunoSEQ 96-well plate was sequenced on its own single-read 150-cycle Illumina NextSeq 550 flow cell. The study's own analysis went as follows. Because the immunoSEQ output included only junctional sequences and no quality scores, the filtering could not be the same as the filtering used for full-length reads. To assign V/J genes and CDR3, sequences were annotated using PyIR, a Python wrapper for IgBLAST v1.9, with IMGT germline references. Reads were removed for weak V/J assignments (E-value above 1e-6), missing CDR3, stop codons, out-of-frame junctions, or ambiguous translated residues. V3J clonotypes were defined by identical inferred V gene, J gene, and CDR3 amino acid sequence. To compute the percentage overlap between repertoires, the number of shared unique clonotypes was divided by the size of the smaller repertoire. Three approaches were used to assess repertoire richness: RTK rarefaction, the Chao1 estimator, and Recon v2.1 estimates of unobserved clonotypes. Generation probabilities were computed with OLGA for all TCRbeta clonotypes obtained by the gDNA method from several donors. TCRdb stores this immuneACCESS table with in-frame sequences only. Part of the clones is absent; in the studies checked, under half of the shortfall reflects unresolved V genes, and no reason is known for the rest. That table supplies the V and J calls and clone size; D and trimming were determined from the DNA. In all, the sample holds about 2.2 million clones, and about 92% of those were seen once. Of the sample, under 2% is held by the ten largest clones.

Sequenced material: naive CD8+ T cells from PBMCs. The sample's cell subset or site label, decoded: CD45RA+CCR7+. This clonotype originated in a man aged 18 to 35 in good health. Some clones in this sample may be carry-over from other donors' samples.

The base sequence is TGTGCCAGCAGCCCGCGGGGACAGGGAATTCAAGAGACCCAGTACTTC. This sequence encodes CASSPRGQGIQETQYF. The sequence links TRBV7-9 to TRBJ2-5; a stretch of 9 junction bases matches TRBD1. V has 5 bases trimmed and J has 2 bases trimmed; junction bases matching no gene number 9. The germline V gene (reference sequence) provides CDR1 SEHNR and CDR2 FQNEAQ. There are 16 amino acids in the CDR3, from cysteine to phenylalanine inclusive. Solely the CDR3 DNA is kept, with 48 bases framed from the first base.